A selection of T cell receptor beta chains follows, all from one sample in a study of cytomegalovirus exposure and HLA in healthy donors. The repertoire was sequenced with immunoSEQ multiplex PCR; TCRdb's copy has only in-frame clones and lacks some. The sample lists about 150,000 clones; 65% to 85% were seen once. The specimen sequenced was PBMCs. These receptors were collected from a boy younger than 10 in good health and CMV-seronegative. Both conserved end residues are part of each CDR3. The D gene is left open where the match is weak. Only some rows state a clone size, as once, few, many or a class for expanded clones.

v_call: TRBV28; d_call: TRBD1; j_call: TRBJ1-1; clone_size: -; cdr3_aa: CATNPTGGRAKAFF
v_call: TRBV2; d_call: TRBD1; j_call: TRBJ1-4; clone_size: -; cdr3_aa: CASAGQRNEKLFF
v_call: TRBV29-1; d_call: -; j_call: TRBJ1-1; clone_size: once; cdr3_aa: CSVEAQGEEAFF
v_call: TRBV29-1; d_call: TRBD1; j_call: TRBJ1-2; clone_size: -; cdr3_aa: CSVESYRGYGYTF
v_call: TRBV9; d_call: -; j_call: TRBJ1-5; clone_size: -; cdr3_aa: CASSVGGSNQPQHF
v_call: TRBV5-4; d_call: -; j_call: TRBJ1-3; clone_size: -; cdr3_aa: CASSLTPSGTGNTIYF
v_call: TRBV29-1; d_call: -; j_call: TRBJ2-2; clone_size: once; cdr3_aa: CSAGLVAGELFF
v_call: TRBV7-2; d_call: -; j_call: TRBJ1-3; clone_size: -; cdr3_aa: CASNPIQANSGNTIYF
v_call: TRBV6-5; d_call: TRBD2; j_call: TRBJ2-1; clone_size: -; cdr3_aa: CASSSFSGSPYNEQFF
v_call: TRBV19; d_call: -; j_call: TRBJ2-3; clone_size: -; cdr3_aa: CASGPTPDTQYF
v_call: TRBV5-4; d_call: TRBD1; j_call: TRBJ1-1; clone_size: -; cdr3_aa: CASSLLGGGTEAFF
v_call: TRBV20-1; d_call: -; j_call: TRBJ2-1; clone_size: -; cdr3_aa: CSTLTNNEQFF
v_call: TRBV21-1; d_call: -; j_call: TRBJ2-1; clone_size: once; cdr3_aa: CASSKGTGYNEQFF
v_call: TRBV4-3; d_call: TRBD1; j_call: TRBJ2-3; clone_size: -; cdr3_aa: CASSGQGAGDTQYF